This T cell receptor (beta chain) was obtained from a study of T-cell memory formation after mild COVID-19 listed by TCRdb under 2021. At the level of the whole study: TCR sequence clusters from the two donors were found to be largely donor specific. In a couple of donors, T-cell clones that expanded and contracted after mild COVID-19 were followed by sequencing TCRalpha and TCRbeta repertoires longitudinally. The cohort comprised two young, previously healthy adult volunteers, one female and one male.

Notes on this clonotype: This receptor's antigen is unknown. Base-call qualities are not available, and no considerably larger clone is one nucleotide away.

Reading the germline V gene gives CDR1 KGHSH and CDR2 LQKENI. V and J are truncated by 7 bases and 6 bases respectively, leaving an intervening sequence of 15 bases. Counted from cysteine to phenylalanine, this CDR3 has 13 amino acids. The DNA shown is the 39-base CDR3, in frame from base 1. PBMCs were isolated by Ficoll-Paque density gradient centrifugation. TCRdb shows the sequencer as Illumina NovaSeq 6000. TCRalpha and TCRbeta cDNA libraries were built by 5'RACE with constant-segment primers, adding sample barcodes and unique molecular identifiers. RNA was extracted from every sample with Trizol reagent. Libraries were amplified in two PCR steps, with a second sample barcode and Illumina TruSeq adapters added in the second step. Sequencing of libraries was performed on an Illumina NovaSeq with 2 x 150 bp paired-end reads. The study's own analysis went as follows. Demultiplexing of reads and collapsing into UMI-guided consensus sequences were performed with migec v1.2.7. Using mixcr v2.1.11, UMI consensuses were aligned to TRA and TRB V and J templates and then assembled into clonotypes. Clonotypes were classified as expanded or contracted when called significant by both edgeR and NoisET, with noise models trained on biological replicates. For edgeR calls, a false discovery rate-adjusted p below 0.01 and a log2 fold-change threshold of 1 were applied. As an exploratory analysis of dynamics, max-normalized trajectories of the 1000 most abundant clonotypes were examined with PCA combined with hierarchical clustering. The CD4 or CD8 phenotype of responding clones was assigned using the separately sequenced CD4+ and CD8+ repertoires. TCRdb applied fastp at Q25 and MiXCR to the public reads, then kept only in-frame beta chains. Under each unique CDR3 protein, matching rows form one entry showing the most common genes and DNA. TCRdb's processing, not the authors' own work, is the source of the V and J calls. The sample has 300,000 to 400,000 distinct CDR3 sequences on record, under 15% of them singletons. Jointly, the top ten make up around 21% of the sample.

Beyond this particular receptor, the publication reports: The study included only a couple of mild cases, and larger cohorts that include severe cases with pre-infection samples were judged to be necessary. Some responding clones were detected in pre-infection memory, suggesting pre-existing cross-reactive memory T cells joined the SARS-CoV-2 response. Contracting CD4+ clones appeared mostly in the CM and EM memory subsets, whereas CD8+ clones were enriched in EMRA. From day 15 to 85, contracting clones showed balanced CD4/CD8 phenotypes, whereas a second wave of clones that expanded from day 15 to 37 leaned towards CD4+. SARS-CoV-2 specificity of the second-wave clones peaking on day 37 was not confirmed.

Sequences were obtained from PBMCs or a T cell subset sorted from them (not recorded which). The sequence is built from TRBV18 and TRBJ1-1; a tentative D match to TRBD1 spans 6 bases. The source of this sequence is a man between 18 and 29 years old who had mild COVID-19 (a few samples of this study predate the infection). The sample titles of this study are shuffled in the database, so cell type and time point are left out; the donor was told from shared clones. The DNA reads as follows: TGTGCCAGCTATTTAGGGGGTTTTGCTGAAGCTTTCTTT. Translated, this gives CASYLGGFAEAFF.